The clone carrying this TCR beta chain appeared many times. The entry originates in a study of T cells in Graves' hyperthyroidism and ophthalmopathy. Germline trimming cut 5 bases from V and 2 bases from J; bases unmatched to any gene: 3. The CDR3 totals 14 residues. The germline V gene has CDR1 MNHNS and CDR2 SASEGT. There were TCR beta CDR3 regions amplified from RNA transcripts. With the HTBI primer set, the TCR CDR3 went through a first round of RT-PCR. TCRdb reanalysed the multiplex PCR reads using MiXCR and keeps one entry per CDR3 protein. Here the sample spans some 320,000 distinct CDR3 sequences, roughly 13% being singletons.

The rearrangement uses TRBV6-1 and TRBJ1-5; 7 nucleotides line up with TRBD1. The source of this sequence is a woman aged 40 to 50 with Graves' ophthalmopathy. Sequenced material: blood. In nucleotides, the CDR3 is TGTGCCAGCAGTCCCAGGGGGGGCAATCAGCCCCAGCATTTT. Protein sequence: CASSPRGGNQPQHF.